The T cell receptor (beta chain) under discussion was sequenced for a study of blood T cell repertoires in COVID-19. At the level of the study: From the United States, Italy and Spain came samples of acute and convalescent COVID-19. From T cells, B-cell-depleted T cells, or PBMCs came the material, which was cDNA or gDNA.

Trimming stripped 0 bases from V and 6 bases from J, with 8 bases between. Germline loops: CDR1 GTSNPN, CDR2 SVGIG (reference sequence). The CDR3 consists of 12 residues. Original handling: Amplification of reference gene primers was used by the study to estimate nucleated cell counts. Method: immunoSEQ multiplex PCR; TCRdb's copy keeps in-frame clones and lacks some. Clone size and the V and J calls come from that table; the DNA yielded D and trimming. The sample includes more than 110,000 clones, about 82% of them seen just once. The gene calls are TRBV30 and TRBJ1-2, with D perhaps matching TRBD1 (5 bases). The sequenced sample consisted of peripheral blood. This clonotype originated in a woman older than 75 with active or convalescent COVID-19. The CDR3 here is CAWSVWGDGYTF. The CDR3 coding sequence is TGTGCCTGGAGTGTATGGGGGGATGGCTACACCTTC.